This paragraph covers one T cell receptor (beta chain) sequence. V lost 5 bases, J lost 3 bases, and 6 bases stayed unmatched. The V gene's germline CDR1 is KGHSH and CDR2 LQKENI. The CDR3 sequence is 14 residues long. This entry comes from a study of blood T cell repertoires in COVID-19. Study at large: The United States, Italy and Spain provided the acute and convalescent COVID-19 samples. PBMCs, B-cell-depleted T cells, or T cells were the source of the cDNA or gDNA that made up the material.

Original processing notes: Amplifying reference gene primers gave estimates of nucleated cell counts. This table comes from immunoSEQ multiplex PCR, and its TCRdb copy is limited to in-frame clones, with some not included. V, J and clone size are taken as reported in that table, and D and trimming were inferred from the DNA itself. The sample holds about 200,000 clones, about nine tenths seen once. The chain joins TRBV18 to TRBJ1-1, with 7 bases that match TRBD1. The sequence came from a man aged 35-49 years with acute or convalescent COVID-19. The specimen sequenced was peripheral blood. The CDR3 sequence: CASSARGTDTEAFF. CDR3 nucleotide sequence: TGTGCCAGCTCAGCCAGGGGGACTGACACTGAAGCTTTCTTT.